This is a list of T cell receptor beta chains from one sample in a study of cytomegalovirus exposure and HLA in healthy donors. TCRdb's table, derived via immunoSEQ multiplex PCR, lists solely in-frame clones and lacks some. The data hold 150,000 or so clones, with 80% to 90% observed a single time. The sequenced sample consisted of PBMCs. These receptors originate from a woman between 18 and 29 years old in good health and CMV-seronegative. Each CDR3 is given with its conserved first and last residue. A D gene is named only where the DNA matches it firmly. Clone size is stated in some rows and not others, as once, few, many or a class when expanded.

clone_size	v_call	j_call	d_call	cdr3_nt	cdr3_aa
NA	TRBV7-8	TRBJ2-7	TRBD2	TGTGCCAGCAGCGCTAGCGGGAGCATCCACGAGCAGTACTTC	CASSASGSIHEQYF
NA	TRBV29-1	TRBJ2-1	NA	TGCAGCGTTCTAACCTGGGACAATAGGGATGAGCAGTTCTTC	CSVLTWDNRDEQFF
NA	TRBV19	TRBJ1-2	TRBD1	TGTGCCAGTCGCACTTGGGACAGTAAGAACTATGGCTACACCTTC	CASRTWDSKNYGYTF
NA	TRBV4-3	TRBJ1-1	NA	TGCGCCAGCAGCCAATCACAGGGTATCTCTGAAGCTTTCTTT	CASSQSQGISEAFF
NA	TRBV28	TRBJ1-5	TRBD1	TGTGCCAGCAGTACGGGACAGGGGGCGGGTCAGCCCCAGCATTTT	CASSTGQGAGQPQHF
NA	TRBV6-5	TRBJ2-7	NA	TGTGCCAGCAGTCCAACCGGGGTTAACGAGCAGTACTTC	CASSPTGVNEQYF
NA	TRBV4-3	TRBJ2-7	TRBD2	TGCGCCAGCAGCCAAGGGGGACTAGCAGACGAGCAGTACTTC	CASSQGGLADEQYF
NA	TRBV5-1	TRBJ2-5	NA	TGCGCCAGCAGCTTGGGGCCCTCTGGCCAGCAAGAGACCCAGTACTTC	CASSLGPSGQQETQYF
NA	TRBV7-3	TRBJ1-1	NA	TGTGCCAGCAGCGTACTTATAACCACTGAAGCTTTCTTT	CASSVLITTEAFF
NA	TRBV4-2	TRBJ2-2	TRBD2	TGTGCCAGCCGGCGGATAGCGGGAGGTACCGGGGAGCTGTTTTTT	CASRRIAGGTGELFF
NA	TRBV18	TRBJ1-4	NA	TGTGCCAGCTCAAAGGTTTCTTGGGATGGATGGACTACTAATGAAAAACTGTTTTTT	CASSKVSWDGWTTNEKLFF
NA	TRBV7-9	TRBJ2-5	NA	TGTGCCAGCAGCTTAGGGGCTAGCTCTGAAGAGACCCAGTACTTC	CASSLGASSEETQYF
NA	TRBV20-1	TRBJ2-5	NA	TGCAGTGCACAGAACCAAGAGACCCAGTACTTC	CSAQNQETQYF
NA	TRBV28	TRBJ1-5	TRBD1	TGTGCCAGCAGTTTGGCAGGGGGCTACGAACAGCCCCAGCATTTT	CASSLAGGYEQPQHF
once	TRBV19	TRBJ1-3	NA	TGTGCCAGTAGTAAGGGGTGGAACTTAAAACCTGGAAACACCATATATTTT	CASSKGWNLKPGNTIYF
few	TRBV4-2	TRBJ2-2	NA	TGTGCCAGCAGCCGCGGGGGTGGGGGGCGGAACACCGGGGAGCTGTTTTTT	CASSRGGGGRNTGELFF
once	TRBV5-1	TRBJ2-5	TRBD2	TGCGCCAGCAGCCACAGCGGGACCAAAGAGACCCAGTACTTC	CASSHSGTKETQYF
once	TRBV19	TRBJ2-5	TRBD1	TGTGCCAACCTGGACAGGATAGGAGAGACCCAGTACTTC	CANLDRIGETQYF
NA	TRBV4-3	TRBJ2-2	NA	TGCGCCAGCAGCCAAGACCAGGGTGCCGGGGAGCTGTTTTTT	CASSQDQGAGELFF
once	TRBV5-1	TRBJ2-5	NA	TGCGCCAGCAGCTGGAGCGGCGGTCAAGAGACCCAGTACTTC	CASSWSGGQETQYF
NA	TRBV11-3	TRBJ1-1	NA	TGTGCCAGCAGCTTCCCCGACAGTGAAGCTTTCTTT	CASSFPDSEAFF
NA	TRBV5-4	TRBJ1-2	TRBD1	TGTGCCAGCAGCTTGGGGGACAGGGGGCTCGGCTACACCTTC	CASSLGDRGLGYTF